The sequence of this T cell receptor (beta chain) was determined in a study of blood T cell repertoires in COVID-19. Study at large: Samples representing acute and convalescent COVID-19 were sourced from the United States, Italy and Spain. T cells, B-cell-depleted T cells, or PBMCs provided the cDNA or gDNA that served as material.

Per the authors' pipeline: Counts of nucleated cells, estimated from reference gene primer amplification, were obtained. Measured with immunoSEQ multiplex PCR; TCRdb has only the in-frame clones, and not every one. V, J and clone size derive from that table, while D and trimming were established from the DNA sequence. Of over 400,000 clones in the sample, around 90% were seen once. In this sample, this clone turned up once. The germline CDR1 and CDR2 sequences are WNHNN and SYGVQD (reference sequence). Trimming shortened V by 2 bases and J by 7 bases, and 15 bases separated the two germline ends. This CDR3 is built from 15 residues.

The chain combines TRBV10-1 with TRBJ2-1, with D possibly matching TRBD1 (6 bases). The source is a woman in her fifties or sixties with COVID-19, enrolled during active disease. Input material: peripheral blood. Written as DNA, the CDR3 is TGCGCCAGCAGTGAGATGTCAGGGGATAAGAATGAGCAGTTCTTC. Translated, it gives CASSEMSGDKNEQFF.